Below are 21 T cell receptor beta chains sequenced from a single sample in a study of blood T cells in healthy people across ages. Alongside a J-beta primer mix, a sample-barcoded 5' primer served in a second PCR lasting about 7 to 11 cycles. Each CDR3 protein is one row after TCRdb ran MiXCR on the 5' RACE reads. The repertoire consists of more than 800,000 distinct CDR3 sequences, with less than 35% occurring once and the leading ten covering roughly 17%. Input material: blood. The receptors were sampled from a woman aged 80 or older in good health.

The chain combines TRBV12-3 or TRBV12-4 with TRBJ2-2, with D unresolved. The CDR3 has 15 amino acids. Trimming took 2 bases from V and 0 from J, leaving 7 bases between them. The CDR3 sequence: CASSLSVANTGELFF. In DNA, the CDR3 is TGTGCCAGCAGTTTAAGTGTCGCGAACACCGGGGAGCTGTTTTTT.

As concerns this clonotype: This may come from a read error, since a much larger clone is one base off. This chain connects TRBV7-2 to TRBJ2-1, with a possible D match to TRBD1 (6 bases). The tail of the sequence fits TRBJ2-7 better, so the J call may be wrong. CDR3 length equals 16 residues. Germline V gene data show CDR1 as SGHTA and CDR2 as FQGNSA. DNA for the CDR3: TGTGCCAGCAGCTCCGCACAGGGCCTGTCCTACAATGAGCAGTACTTC. Its protein is CASSSAQGLSYNEQYF.

This clonotype was seen just once. The chain recombines TRBV20-1 with TRBJ1-6, with 9 bases that match TRBD1. This CDR3 is built from 14 residues. CDR1 and CDR2 from the germline V gene are DFQATT and SNEGSKA (reference sequence). The CDR3 loop is CSAGQGFGNSPLHF. CDR3 sequence (DNA): TGCAGCGCTGGACAGGGGTTTGGCAATTCACCCCTCCACTTT.

This clonotype was seen a handful of times. Possible read error: a much larger clone is one base away. The rearrangement joins TRBV4-3 to TRBJ2-7, with a tentative D call TRBD1 (6 bases). The germline CDR1 and CDR2 sequences are LGHNA and YSLEER. This CDR3 has 16 residues. In DNA, the CDR3 is TGCGCCAGCAGCCAAGATCAGGGGACACTATTAGTTGAGCGGTACTTC. This gives the protein CASSQDQGTLLVERYF.

Many counts were recorded for this clonotype. The rearrangement uses TRBV10-1 and TRBJ2-3; 7 nucleotides line up with TRBD2. This CDR3 is built from 14 residues. Germline CDR1 WNHNN, CDR2 SYGVQD (reference sequence). Unmatched junction bases numbered 7, after V lost 4 bases and J lost 6 bases. The CDR3 here is CASSGELATDTQYF. The CDR3 region has the DNA TGCGCCAGCAGTGGGGAACTAGCGACGGATACGCAGTATTTT.

This clonotype occurred a few times. V gene TRBV6-6 combines with J gene TRBJ1-2, with D perhaps matching TRBD1 (6 bases). From germline, CDR1 is MNHNY and CDR2 SVGAGI (reference sequence). This CDR3 is built from 14 residues. V was pared by 7 bases and J by 0 bases, with 12 bases between. The CDR3 DNA is TGTGCCAGCACAGACAGGCCCGCTAACTATGGCTACACCTTC. Protein product: CASTDRPANYGYTF.

This clonotype was seen repeatedly, ten times or more. CDR3: CASSSTPPLDGYTF. DNA of the CDR3: TGCGCCAGCAGCTCCACCCCTCCATTGGATGGCTACACCTTC. The chain couples TRBV5-1 to TRBJ1-2; D is unresolved. This CDR3 has 14 residues. Germline V lookup: CDR1 SGHRS, CDR2 YFSETQ. Trimming took 3 bases from V and 6 from J, leaving 15 bases between them.

This clonotype was found a few times. The CDR3 nucleotides read TGTGCCAGCAGTTACTCGGCGCGGGGACTAATGTTCTTC. Translated: CASSYSARGLMFF. J is TRBJ2-1 and V is TRBV6-5; 7 nucleotides agree with TRBD2. CDR3 size: 13 residues. Germline V gives CDR1 MNHEY, CDR2 SVGAGI. Germline trimming cut 0 bases from V and 15 bases from J; bases unmatched to any gene: 8.

This clonotype appeared many times. The chain uses TRBV7-2 and TRBJ2-7, with D perhaps assigned TRBD1 or TRBD2 (5 bases each). Trimming left V 5 bases short and J 2 bases short, with 22 bases between. CDR3 length equals 17 residues. CDR1 and CDR2 from the germline V gene are SGHTA and FQGNSA. The CDR3 here is CASSLWPMGDGPYEQYF. The CDR3 region has the DNA TGTGCCAGCAGCCTCTGGCCAATGGGGGACGGACCCTACGAGCAGTACTTC.

There are many counts of this clonotype. The V and J genes are TRBV7-2 and TRBJ1-1; D gene uncertain. The CDR3 spans 13 residues. V was shortened by 2 bases and J by 8 bases, with 12 bases between the two germline ends. CDR1 and CDR2 from the germline V gene are SGHTA and FQGNSA. The CDR3 nucleotides read TGTGCCAGCAGCTTACCCGTTACTCCAGAAGCTTTCTTT. It codes for CASSLPVTPEAFF.

The V gene is TRBV7-2, the J gene TRBJ1-6; 7 bases are a match to TRBD1. CDR1 SGHTA and CDR2 FQGNSA come from the germline V gene. V gave up 6 bases and J gave up 5 bases; unmatched junction bases: 7. This CDR3 has 15 residues. In nucleotides, the CDR3 is TGTGCCAGCAGTTCCAGGGGGATCCATAATTCACCCCTCCACTTT. Translated, it gives CASSSRGIHNSPLHF. The full variable domain, in which reference TRBV7-2 and TRBJ1-6 provide the parts outside the CDR3, is GAGVSQSPSNKVTEKGKDVELRCDPISGHTALYWYRQSLGQGLEFLIYFQGNSAPDKSGLPSDRFSAERTGGSVSTLTIQRTQQEDSAVYLCASSSRGIHNSPLHFGNGTRLTVT.

The CDR3 loop reads CASSRQPTYSNQPQHF. CDR3 coding DNA: TGTGCCAGCAGCAGACAGCCTACCTATAGCAATCAGCCCCAGCATTTT. The V call is TRBV2, the J call TRBJ1-5; TRBD1 is a possible D gene (5 bases). V lost 6 bases and J 0 bases, leaving 15 bases between the germline ends. The germline V gene encodes CDR1 SNHLY and CDR2 FYNNEI. The CDR3 is 16 residues long.

This clonotype was found many times. The chain couples TRBV5-5 to TRBJ1-2; the D gene is possibly TRBD1 (5 bases). The CDR3 contains 15 residues. Trimming shortened V by 4 bases and J by 0 bases, and 13 bases separated the two germline ends. Looked up from germline, CDR1 is SGHKS and CDR2 is YYEKEE (reference sequence). CDR3 bases: TGTGCCAGCAGCCTCCGGGACCTAGCTAACTATGGCTACACCTTC. It encodes CASSLRDLANYGYTF.

This clonotype was seen many times. The chain has TRBV27 and TRBJ2-7; TRBD2 agrees at 9 bases. Trimming took 10 bases from V and 1 from J; bases not matched to a gene: 8. Per germline, CDR1 MNHEY and CDR2 SMNVEV (reference sequence). The CDR3 runs to 14 residues. CDR3 in amino acids: CATRLAANSYEQYF. The CDR3 DNA is TGTGCCACCCGACTAGCGGCCAATTCCTACGAGCAGTACTTC.

This clonotype was seen a handful of times. With a much larger clone just one base away, this may be a read error. In DNA, the CDR3 is TGTGCCAGCAGTGATGGCGGGGGGGCCTACAATGAGCAGTACTTC. This gives the protein CASSDGGGAYNEQYF. V usage is TRBV6-6 and J usage is TRBJ2-1; 9 nucleotides line up with TRBD2. The J call is uncertain, as TRBJ2-7 better fits the DNA end. CDR3 size: 15 residues. Germline V gene data show CDR1 as MNHNY and CDR2 as SVGAGI (reference sequence).

This chain links TRBV7-2 with TRBJ1-2; 8 nucleotides align to TRBD1. The J segment lost 1 base and the V segment lost 4 bases, leaving 11 bases of the junction unmatched. The CDR3 loop spans 17 amino acids. Germline V gives CDR1 SGHTA, CDR2 FQGNSA. The CDR3 region has the DNA TGTGCCAGCAGCTCCCTTTACCTAGGACAGGGTAACTATGGCTACACCTTC. Protein: CASSSLYLGQGNYGYTF.

The chain combines TRBV14 with TRBJ2-1, with TRBD1 matching over 8 bases. With V trimmed by 4 bases and J by 8 bases, 13 bases remained unmatched. The germline CDR1 and CDR2 sequences are SGHDN and FVKESK. The CDR3 is 16 residues long. The CDR3 protein is CASSPWTGQNGHEQFF. For the CDR3, the DNA is TGTGCCAGCAGCCCCTGGACAGGGCAGAATGGGCATGAGCAGTTCTTC.

This chain connects TRBV12-3 or TRBV12-4 to TRBJ2-5, with D tentatively TRBD1 or TRBD2 (5 bases each). The J call may be incorrect, as the DNA end agrees better with TRBJ2-7. CDR3 length: 13 amino acids. The CDR3: CASSPGRNYEQYF. The DNA for the CDR3 is TGTGCCAGCAGTCCAGGGAGAAACTACGAGCAGTACTTC.

This clonotype appeared many times. The chain has TRBV12-3 or TRBV12-4 and TRBJ2-3; D possibly corresponds to TRBD2 (7 bases). Trimming left V 5 bases short and J 9 bases short, with 18 bases between. This CDR3 region has 14 residues. The CDR3 bases are TGTGCCAGCAGTCCCCTGGCGGGGGCGTCCACGCAGTATTTT. Encoded protein: CASSPLAGASTQYF.

This clonotype came up a few times. V and J are TRBV19 and TRBJ2-1; D tentatively fits TRBD1 or TRBD2 (6 bases each). Germline CDR1 LNHDA, CDR2 SQIVND (reference sequence). Trimming removed 7 bases from V and 6 bases from J, with 25 bases in between. This CDR3 region has 17 residues. The CDR3 nucleotides are TGTGCCAGTAATCTTATCTACGGCGGGGACAACATCAATGAGCAGTTCTTC. As protein: CASNLIYGGDNINEQFF.

This clonotype was counted a few times. V and J are TRBV6-5 and TRBJ1-6; 9 bases match TRBD1. V was pared by 5 bases and J by 9 bases, with 11 bases of the junction left unmatched. The CDR3 is made up of 16 amino acids. CDR1 is MNHEY, CDR2 SVGAGI, per germline. For the CDR3, the DNA is TGTGCCAGCAGTCTGGGACAGGGCCAGGTTCGTTCACCCCTCCACTTT. As protein: CASSLGQGQVRSPLHF.